What follows are 5 T cell receptor beta chains derived from one specimen sequenced in a study of neurological immune-mediated disorders. Each CDR3 protein gets one entry after TCRdb re-called the 5' RACE reads with MiXCR. The table records about 79,000 distinct CDR3 sequences, around an eighth of them present only once. The material sequenced was PBMCs. These TCRs come from a woman between 45 and 60 years old in good health.

This clonotype showed up many times. V and J are TRBV6-6 and TRBJ2-7; unclear D gene. V was cut by 1 base and J by 1 base, with 8 bases left in between. This CDR3 is 14 amino acids long. Germline CDR1 is MNHNY and CDR2 is SVGAGI (reference sequence). The CDR3 DNA is TGTGCCAGCAGTTACTTCGCCCAGTCCTACGAGCAGTACTTC. It yields the protein CASSYFAQSYEQYF.

This clonotype was detected only a few times. The chain couples TRBV7-9 to TRBJ1-4; TRBD1 aligns across 9 bases. CDR1 SEHNR and CDR2 FQNEAQ come from the germline V gene (reference sequence). The CDR3 runs 17 residues. V was clipped by 6 bases and J by 10 bases; unmatched bases: 18. The CDR3 is CASRTALVGRQGGKLFF. In nucleotides, the CDR3 is TGTGCCAGCAGAACCGCTCTCGTAGGGAGACAGGGGGGAAAACTGTTTTTT.

This clonotype occurred many times. The gene calls are TRBV7-6 and TRBJ2-3, with 10 bases fitting TRBD1. Germline V gene lookup returns CDR1 SGHVS and CDR2 FNYEAQ. The length of the CDR3 is 17 residues. V was clipped by 6 bases and J by 6 bases; unmatched bases: 15. CDR3 nucleotide sequence: TGTGCCAGCAGACCCAAGAGACAGGGGGCGTTTCAGGATACGCAGTATTTT. This translates into CASRPKRQGAFQDTQYF.

Many counts were recorded for this clonotype. The chain couples TRBV5-1 to TRBJ1-2, with D perhaps matching TRBD1 (6 bases). The V end lost 2 bases, the J end lost 8 bases, and 13 bases lay between the germline ends. The CDR3 is 13 residues long. The V gene's germline CDR1 is SGHRS and CDR2 YFSETQ. CDR3: CASSLNRVEGYTF. The CDR3 DNA is TGCGCCAGCAGCTTAAACAGGGTCGAAGGCTACACCTTC.

This clonotype was seen many times. The chain carries TRBV20-1 and TRBJ1-6, with D unclear. This CDR3 region has 15 residues. Germline-derived CDR1 and CDR2 are DFQATT and SNEGSKA (reference sequence). V was pared by 2 bases and J by 0 bases, with 8 bases between. DNA of the CDR3: TGCAGTGCTAGACTGTTGGGCTCCTATAATTCACCCCTCCACTTT. Protein sequence: CSARLLGSYNSPLHF.